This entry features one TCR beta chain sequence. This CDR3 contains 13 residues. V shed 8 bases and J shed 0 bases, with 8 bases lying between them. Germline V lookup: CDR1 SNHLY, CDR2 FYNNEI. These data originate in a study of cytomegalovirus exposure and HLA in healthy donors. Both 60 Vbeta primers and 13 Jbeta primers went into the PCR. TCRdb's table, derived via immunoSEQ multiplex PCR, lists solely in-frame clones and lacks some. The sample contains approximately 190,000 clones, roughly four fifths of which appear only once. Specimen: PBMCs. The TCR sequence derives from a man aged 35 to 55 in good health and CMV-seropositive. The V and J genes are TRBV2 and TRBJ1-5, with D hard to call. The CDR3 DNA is TGTGCCAGCTCTCGGGTTAGCAATCAGCCCCAGCATTTT. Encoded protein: CASSRVSNQPQHF. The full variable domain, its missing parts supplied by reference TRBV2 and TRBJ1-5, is EPEVTQTPSHQVTQMGQEVILRCVPISNHLYFYWYRQILGQKVEFLVSFYNNEISEKSEIFDDQFSVERPDGSNFTLKIRSTKLEDSAMYFCASSRVSNQPQHFGDGTRLSIL.